Only a few counts were recorded for the clone carrying this TCR beta chain. This entry belongs to a study of blood T cells in healthy people across ages. There are 17 residues in the CDR3. The germline V gene encodes CDR1 LGHNA and CDR2 YSLEER. With 1 base removed from V and 0 bases from J, the gap between germline ends came to 13 bases. A second PCR of roughly 7 to 11 cycles used a sample-barcoded 5' primer and a J-beta primer mix. CDR3-containing paired-end reads numbering at least 2.5 million came from each sample. Using its own MiXCR run on the 5' RACE reads, TCRdb lists one record per CDR3 protein. The sample consists of under 2,000,000 distinct CDR3 sequences, 40% to 55% of them appearing once.

The clonotype was recovered from a woman aged 40 to 50 in good health. The sequencing sample was made of blood. The chain joins TRBV4-3 to TRBJ2-1; D remains unclear. The CDR3 DNA follows: TGCGCCAGCAGCCAAGCGGGCGGCCTGAACTCCTACAATGAGCAGTTCTTC. Protein product: CASSQAGGLNSYNEQFF.